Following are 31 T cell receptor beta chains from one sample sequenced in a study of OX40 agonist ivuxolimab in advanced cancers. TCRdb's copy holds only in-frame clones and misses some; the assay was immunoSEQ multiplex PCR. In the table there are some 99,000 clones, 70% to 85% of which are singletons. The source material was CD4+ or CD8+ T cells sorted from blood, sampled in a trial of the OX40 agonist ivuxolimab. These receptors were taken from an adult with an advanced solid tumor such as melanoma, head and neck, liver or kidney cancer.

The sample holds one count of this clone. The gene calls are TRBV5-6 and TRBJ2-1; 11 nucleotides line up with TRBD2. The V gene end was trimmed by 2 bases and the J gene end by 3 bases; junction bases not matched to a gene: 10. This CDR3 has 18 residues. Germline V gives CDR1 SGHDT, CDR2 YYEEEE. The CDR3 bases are TGTGCCAGCAGCTTAGAACTAGCGGGAGACTTAGGCTACAATGAGCAGTTCTTC. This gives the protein CASSLELAGDLGYNEQFF.

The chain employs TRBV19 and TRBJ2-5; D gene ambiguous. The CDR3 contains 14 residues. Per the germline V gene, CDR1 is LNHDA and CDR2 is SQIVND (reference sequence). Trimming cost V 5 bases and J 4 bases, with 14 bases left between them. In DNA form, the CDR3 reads TGTGCCAGTAGTCCCCGTTCCCCACGAGAGACCCAGTACTTC. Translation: CASSPRSPRETQYF.

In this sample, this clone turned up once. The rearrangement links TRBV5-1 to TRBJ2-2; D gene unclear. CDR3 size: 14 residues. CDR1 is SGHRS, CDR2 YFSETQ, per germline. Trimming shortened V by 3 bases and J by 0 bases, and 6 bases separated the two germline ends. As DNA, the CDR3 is TGCGCCAGCAGCTACATTCCGAACACCGGGGAGCTGTTTTTT. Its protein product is CASSYIPNTGELFF. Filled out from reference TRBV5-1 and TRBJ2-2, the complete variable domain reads KAGVTQTPRYLIKTRGQQVTLSCSPISGHRSVSWYQQTPGQGLQFLFEYFSETQRNKGNFPGRFSGRQFSNSRSEMNVSTLELGDSALYLCASSYIPNTGELFFGEGSRLTVL.

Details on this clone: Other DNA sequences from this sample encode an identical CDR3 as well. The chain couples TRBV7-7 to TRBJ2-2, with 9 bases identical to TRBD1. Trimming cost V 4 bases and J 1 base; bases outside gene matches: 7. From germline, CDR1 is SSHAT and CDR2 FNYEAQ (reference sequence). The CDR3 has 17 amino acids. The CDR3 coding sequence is TGTGCCAGCAGCTACGGACAGGGGAATGGGAACACCGGGGAGCTGTTTTTT. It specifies CASSYGQGNGNTGELFF.

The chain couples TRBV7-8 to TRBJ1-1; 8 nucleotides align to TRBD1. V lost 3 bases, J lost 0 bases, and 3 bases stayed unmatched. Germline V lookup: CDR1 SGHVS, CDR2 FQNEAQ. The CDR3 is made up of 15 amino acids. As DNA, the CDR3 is TGTGCCAGCAGCTTTGGACAGGGCATGAACACTGAAGCTTTCTTT. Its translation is CASSFGQGMNTEAFF.

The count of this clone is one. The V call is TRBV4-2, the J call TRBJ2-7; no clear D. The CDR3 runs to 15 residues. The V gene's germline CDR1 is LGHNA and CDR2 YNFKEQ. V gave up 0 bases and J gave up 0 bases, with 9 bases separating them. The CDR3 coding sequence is TGTGCCAGCAGCCAAGATCAGGCCTTCTCCTACGAGCAGTACTTC. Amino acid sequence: CASSQDQAFSYEQYF.

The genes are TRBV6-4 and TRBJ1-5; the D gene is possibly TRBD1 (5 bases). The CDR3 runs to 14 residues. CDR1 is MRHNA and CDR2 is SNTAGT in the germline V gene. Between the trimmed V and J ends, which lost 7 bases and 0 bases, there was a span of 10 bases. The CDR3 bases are TGTGCCAGCAAGGGGCTTAATAGCAATCAGCCCCAGCATTTT. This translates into CASKGLNSNQPQHF.

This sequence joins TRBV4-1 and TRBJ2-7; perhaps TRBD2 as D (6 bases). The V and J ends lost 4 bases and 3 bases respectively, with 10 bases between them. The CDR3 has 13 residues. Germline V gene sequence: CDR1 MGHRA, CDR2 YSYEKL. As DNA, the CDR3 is TGCGCCAGCAGCCTCGGGAGAGACTACGAGCAGTACTTC. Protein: CASSLGRDYEQYF.

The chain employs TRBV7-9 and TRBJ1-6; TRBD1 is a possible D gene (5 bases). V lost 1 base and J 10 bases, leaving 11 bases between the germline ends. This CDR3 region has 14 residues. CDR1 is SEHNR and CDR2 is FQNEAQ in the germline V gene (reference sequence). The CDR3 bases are TGTGCCAGCAGCTTAGAAGGGGTTAGGTCACCCCTCCACTTT. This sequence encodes CASSLEGVRSPLHF.

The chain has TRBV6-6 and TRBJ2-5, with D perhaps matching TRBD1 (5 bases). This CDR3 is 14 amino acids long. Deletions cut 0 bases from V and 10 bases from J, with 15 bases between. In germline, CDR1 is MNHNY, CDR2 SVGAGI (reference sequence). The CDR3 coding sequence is TGTGCCAGCAGTTACTCGAATCCGACAGAGGTCCAGTACTTC. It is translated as CASSYSNPTEVQYF.

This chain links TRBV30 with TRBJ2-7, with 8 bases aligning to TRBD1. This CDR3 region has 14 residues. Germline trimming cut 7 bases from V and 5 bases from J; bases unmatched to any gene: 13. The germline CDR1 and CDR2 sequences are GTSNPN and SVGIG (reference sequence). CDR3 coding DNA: TGTGCCTCGATTCAGAGGCAGGGGGCCCACGAGCAGTACTTC. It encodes CASIQRQGAHEQYF.

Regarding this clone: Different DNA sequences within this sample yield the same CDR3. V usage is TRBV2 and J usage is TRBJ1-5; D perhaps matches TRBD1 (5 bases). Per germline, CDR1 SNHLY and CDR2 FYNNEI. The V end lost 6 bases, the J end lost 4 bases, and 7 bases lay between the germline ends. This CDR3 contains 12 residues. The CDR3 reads CASSQGNQPQHF. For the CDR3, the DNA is TGTGCCAGCAGCCAGGGTAATCAGCCCCAGCATTTT.

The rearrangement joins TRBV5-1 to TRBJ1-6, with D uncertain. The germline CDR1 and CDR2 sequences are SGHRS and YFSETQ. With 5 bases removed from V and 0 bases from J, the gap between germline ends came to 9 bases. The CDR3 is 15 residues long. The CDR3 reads CASSLQSSYNSPLHF. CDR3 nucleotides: TGCGCCAGCAGTCTCCAGAGCTCCTATAATTCACCCCTCCACTTT.

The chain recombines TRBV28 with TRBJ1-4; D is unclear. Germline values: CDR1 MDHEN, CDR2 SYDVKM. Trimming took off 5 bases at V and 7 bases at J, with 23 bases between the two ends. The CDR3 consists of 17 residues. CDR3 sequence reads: CASSPQGEFRGGEKLFF. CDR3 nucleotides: TGTGCCAGCAGTCCACAAGGTGAATTCCGGGGAGGTGAAAAACTGTTTTTT.

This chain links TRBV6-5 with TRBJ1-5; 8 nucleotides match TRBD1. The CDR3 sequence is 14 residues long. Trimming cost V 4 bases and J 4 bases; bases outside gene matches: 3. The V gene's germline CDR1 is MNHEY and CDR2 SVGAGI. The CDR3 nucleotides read TGTGCCAGCAGTTCGGACAGGGTTAATCAGCCCCAGCATTTT. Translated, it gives CASSSDRVNQPQHF.

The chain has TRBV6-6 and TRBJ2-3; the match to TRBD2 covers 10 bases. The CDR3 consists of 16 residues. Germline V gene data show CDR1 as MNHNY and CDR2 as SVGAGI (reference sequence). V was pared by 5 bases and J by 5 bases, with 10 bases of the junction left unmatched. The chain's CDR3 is CASSLSAAGGRDTQYF. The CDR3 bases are TGTGCCAGCAGTCTGTCGGCAGCGGGGGGGCGAGATACGCAGTATTTT.

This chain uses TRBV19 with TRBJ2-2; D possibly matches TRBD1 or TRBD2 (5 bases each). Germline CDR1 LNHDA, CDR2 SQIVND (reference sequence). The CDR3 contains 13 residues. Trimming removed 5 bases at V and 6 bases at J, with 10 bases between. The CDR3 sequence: CASSPLGAGELFF. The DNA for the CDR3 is TGTGCCAGTAGTCCCCTGGGGGCCGGGGAGCTGTTTTTT.

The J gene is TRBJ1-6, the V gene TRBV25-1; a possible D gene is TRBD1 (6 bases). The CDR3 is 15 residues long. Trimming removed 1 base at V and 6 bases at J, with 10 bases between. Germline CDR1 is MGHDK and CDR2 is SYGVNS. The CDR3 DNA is TGTGCCAGCAGTGAATGGAAGGGGGTTAATTCACCCCTCCACTTT. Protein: CASSEWKGVNSPLHF.

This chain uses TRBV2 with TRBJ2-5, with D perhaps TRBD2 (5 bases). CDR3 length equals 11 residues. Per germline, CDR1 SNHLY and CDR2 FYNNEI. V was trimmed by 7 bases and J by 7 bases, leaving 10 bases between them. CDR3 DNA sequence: TGTGCCAGCAAACTAGATATGACCCAGTACTTC. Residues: CASKLDMTQYF. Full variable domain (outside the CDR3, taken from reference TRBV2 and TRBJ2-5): EPEVTQTPSHQVTQMGQEVILRCVPISNHLYFYWYRQILGQKVEFLVSFYNNEISEKSEIFDDQFSVERPDGSNFTLKIRSTKLEDSAMYFCASKLDMTQYFGPGTRLLVL.

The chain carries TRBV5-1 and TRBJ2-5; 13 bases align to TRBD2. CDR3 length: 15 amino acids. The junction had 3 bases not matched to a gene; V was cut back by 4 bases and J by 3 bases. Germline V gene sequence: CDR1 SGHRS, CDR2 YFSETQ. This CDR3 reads CASSSGLAGEETQYF. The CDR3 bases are TGCGCCAGCAGCAGCGGACTAGCGGGAGAAGAGACCCAGTACTTC.

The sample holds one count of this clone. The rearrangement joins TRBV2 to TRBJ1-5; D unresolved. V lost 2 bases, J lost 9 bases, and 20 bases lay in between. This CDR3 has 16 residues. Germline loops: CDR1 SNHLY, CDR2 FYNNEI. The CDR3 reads CASSERDGVKSSPQHF. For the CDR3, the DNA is TGTGCCAGCAGTGAAAGAGACGGGGTGAAATCTTCGCCCCAGCATTTT. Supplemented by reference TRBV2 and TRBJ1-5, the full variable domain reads EPEVTQTPSHQVTQMGQEVILRCVPISNHLYFYWYRQILGQKVEFLVSFYNNEISEKSEIFDDQFSVERPDGSNFTLKIRSTKLEDSAMYFCASSERDGVKSSPQHFGDGTRLSIL.

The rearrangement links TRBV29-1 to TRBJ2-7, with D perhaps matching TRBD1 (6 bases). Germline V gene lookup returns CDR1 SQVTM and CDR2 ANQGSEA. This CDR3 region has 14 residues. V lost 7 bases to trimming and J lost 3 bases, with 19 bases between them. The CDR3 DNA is TGCAGCGGCACCGAACCAGGGGAAGGCTACGAGCAGTACTTC. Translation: CSGTEPGEGYEQYF.

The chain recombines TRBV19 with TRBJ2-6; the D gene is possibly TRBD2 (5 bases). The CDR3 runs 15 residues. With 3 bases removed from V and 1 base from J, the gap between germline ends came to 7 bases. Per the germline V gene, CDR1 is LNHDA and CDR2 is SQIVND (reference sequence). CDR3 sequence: CASSMRRSGANVLTF. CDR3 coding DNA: TGTGCCAGTAGTATGCGGAGGTCTGGGGCCAACGTCCTGACTTTC.

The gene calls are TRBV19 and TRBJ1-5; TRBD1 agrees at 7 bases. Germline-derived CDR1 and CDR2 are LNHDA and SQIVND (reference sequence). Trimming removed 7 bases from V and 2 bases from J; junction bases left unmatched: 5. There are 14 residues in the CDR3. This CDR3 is CASTLGGGNQPQHF. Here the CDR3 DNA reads TGTGCCAGTACCCTAGGGGGCGGCAATCAGCCCCAGCATTTT.

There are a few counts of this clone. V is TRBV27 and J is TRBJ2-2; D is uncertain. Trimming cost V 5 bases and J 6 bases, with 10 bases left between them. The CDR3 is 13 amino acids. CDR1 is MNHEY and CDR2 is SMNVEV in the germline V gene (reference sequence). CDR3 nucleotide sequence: TGTGCCAGCAGTCCTAGTGGGGCCGGGGAGCTGTTTTTT. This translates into CASSPSGAGELFF.

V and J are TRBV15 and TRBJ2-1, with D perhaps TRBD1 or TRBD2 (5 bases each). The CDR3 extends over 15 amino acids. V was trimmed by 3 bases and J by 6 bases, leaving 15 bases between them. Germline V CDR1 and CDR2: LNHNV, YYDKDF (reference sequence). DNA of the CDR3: TGTGCCACCAGCAGGGTTCGGGTTGGGGGCAATGAGCAGTTCTTC. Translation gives CATSRVRVGGNEQFF.

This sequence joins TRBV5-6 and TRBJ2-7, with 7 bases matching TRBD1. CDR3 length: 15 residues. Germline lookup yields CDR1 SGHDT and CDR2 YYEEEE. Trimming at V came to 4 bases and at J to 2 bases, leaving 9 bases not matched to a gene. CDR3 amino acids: CASSTRQGLTYEQYF. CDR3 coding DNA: TGTGCCAGCAGCACTCGACAGGGATTAACCTACGAGCAGTACTTC.

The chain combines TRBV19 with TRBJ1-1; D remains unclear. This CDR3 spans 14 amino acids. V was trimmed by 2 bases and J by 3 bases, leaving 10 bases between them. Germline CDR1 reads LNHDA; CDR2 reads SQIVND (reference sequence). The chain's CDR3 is CASSITMGDTEAFF. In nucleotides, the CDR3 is TGTGCCAGTAGTATAACGATGGGAGACACTGAAGCTTTCTTT.

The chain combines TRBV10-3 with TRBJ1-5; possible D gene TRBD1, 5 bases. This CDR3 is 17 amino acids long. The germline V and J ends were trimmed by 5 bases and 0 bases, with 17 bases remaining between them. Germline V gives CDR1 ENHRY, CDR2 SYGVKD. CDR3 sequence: CAISPSGGGTSNQPQHF. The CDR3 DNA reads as TGTGCCATCAGTCCCTCCGGGGGGGGGACTAGCAATCAGCCCCAGCATTTT.

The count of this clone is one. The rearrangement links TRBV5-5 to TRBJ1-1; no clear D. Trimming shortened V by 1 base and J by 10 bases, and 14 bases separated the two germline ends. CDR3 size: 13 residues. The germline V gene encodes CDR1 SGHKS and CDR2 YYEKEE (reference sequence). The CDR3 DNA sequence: TGTGCCAGCAGCTTGTACATAGGACGAGGAGCTTTCTTT. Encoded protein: CASSLYIGRGAFF.

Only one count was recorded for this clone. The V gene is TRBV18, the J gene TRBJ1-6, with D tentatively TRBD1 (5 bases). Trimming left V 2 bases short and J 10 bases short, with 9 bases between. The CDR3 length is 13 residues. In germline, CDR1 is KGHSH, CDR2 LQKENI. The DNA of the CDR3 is TGTGCCAGCTCACCATCTCGGGACTCACCCCTCCACTTT. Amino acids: CASSPSRDSPLHF.